The 16 T cell receptor beta chains given below trace back to one sample, sequenced in a study of T-cell memory formation after mild COVID-19 (dated by TCRdb to the early 2020s). The library came from 5' RACE. Sequencing was carried out with an Illumina NovaSeq 6000. The raw public reads went through TCRdb reprocessing: fastp at Q25, MiXCR clone calling, in-frame beta chains kept. Here each entry gathers all rows of one CDR3 protein and keeps the most common genes and DNA. The sample contains around 200,000 distinct CDR3 sequences, 10% of them found a single time. The ten largest clones capture approximately 3% of the sample. Sequenced: PBMCs or a T cell subset sorted from them (not recorded which). These receptors all come from a man aged 18 to 29 who had mild COVID-19 (a few samples of this study predate the infection). The sample titles of this study are shuffled in the database, so cell type and time point are left out; the donor was told from shared clones.

The gene calls are TRBV12-3 or TRBV12-4 and TRBJ1-2, with D perhaps TRBD1 (6 bases). This CDR3 comprises 13 residues. With 3 bases removed from V and 6 bases from J, the gap between germline ends came to 11 bases. The CDR3 DNA is TGTGCCAGCAGTTTCGGGGGGCCCAATGGCTACACCTTC. Translation gives CASSFGGPNGYTF.

This clonotype came up a few times. The chain employs TRBV29-1 and TRBJ2-5, with 11 bases identical to TRBD2. The length of the CDR3 is 15 residues. The trim removed 4 bases at V and 0 bases at J, leaving 4 bases unmatched. The germline CDR1 and CDR2 sequences are SQVTM and ANQGSEA. For the CDR3, the DNA is TGCAGCGTTGCAGGGACTAGCGGTTACCAAGAGACCCAGTACTTC. Residues: CSVAGTSGYQETQYF.

The rearrangement joins TRBV9 to TRBJ2-2; D remains unclear. CDR3 length: 13 residues. V was trimmed by 1 base and J by 6 bases, leaving 7 bases between them. Germline CDR1 is SGDLS and CDR2 is YYNGEE. The CDR3 reads CASSVRDPGELFF. The CDR3 DNA sequence: TGTGCCAGCAGCGTACGAGACCCCGGGGAGCTGTTTTTT.

The CDR3 DNA sequence: TGTGCCAGCTCCTTAGGGTGGGACTATGGCTACACCTTC. Protein: CASSLGWDYGYTF. The chain has TRBV12-3 or TRBV12-4 and TRBJ1-2; no clear D. CDR3 length: 13 residues. Trimming cost V 8 bases and J 3 bases, with 13 bases left between them.

The chain is built from TRBV6-2 or TRBV6-3 and TRBJ2-7, with D maybe TRBD1 (6 bases). The CDR3 length is 14 residues. Germline V gene lookup returns CDR1 MNHEY and CDR2 SVGEGT. Between the trimmed V and J ends, which lost 6 bases and 7 bases, there was a span of 19 bases. CDR3 coding DNA: TGTGCCAGCAGCCTACCCGGGACATCAAGTGAGCAGTACGTC. Translated: CASSLPGTSSEQYV.

Only a few counts were recorded for this clonotype. V and J are TRBV20-1 and TRBJ1-1; 11 nucleotides line up with TRBD1. This CDR3 comprises 17 residues. V lost 6 bases to trimming and J lost 0 bases; unmatched junction nucleotides: 12. From germline, CDR1 is DFQATT and CDR2 SNEGSKA (reference sequence). The CDR3 DNA sequence: TGCAGTGCGGACAGGGGGCGCGGGGGTACCATGAACACTGAAGCTTTCTTT. It encodes CSADRGRGGTMNTEAFF.

This clonotype was seen many times. The chain joins TRBV7-6 to TRBJ1-6; D is uncertain. V lost 2 bases to trimming and J lost 7 bases, with 12 bases between them. The length of the CDR3 is 15 residues. The germline gives CDR1 SGHVS, CDR2 FNYEAQ. CDR3 region: CASSLRRGGNSPLHF. The DNA of the CDR3 is TGTGCCAGCAGCTTACGGCGGGGTGGGAATTCACCCCTCCACTTT.

The chain carries TRBV9 and TRBJ2-5, with D maybe TRBD2 (5 bases). This CDR3 comprises 13 residues. Germline CDR1 and CDR2: SGDLS and YYNGEE. V was clipped by 4 bases and J by 5 bases, with 12 bases between them. CDR3 bases: TGTGCCAGCAGCCAGCGGAGTGGTGAGACCCAGTACTTC. Translating gives CASSQRSGETQYF.

This clonotype was recorded at least ten times. This chain uses TRBV7-9 with TRBJ2-1; D is ambiguous. V gave up 5 bases and J gave up 4 bases, with 12 bases separating them. The CDR3 consists of 14 residues. Germline CDR1 is SEHNR and CDR2 is FQNEAQ (reference sequence). The CDR3 protein is CASSHTEKYNEQFF. The CDR3 nucleotides read TGTGCCAGCAGCCATACCGAGAAGTACAATGAGCAGTTCTTC.

This chain links TRBV6-2 or TRBV6-3 with TRBJ2-4; D gene unclear. Germline V lookup: CDR1 MNHEY, CDR2 SVGEGT. This CDR3 contains 18 residues. V was shortened by 2 bases and J by 5 bases, with 22 bases between the two germline ends. The CDR3 sequence: CASSYPLHETQGENIQYF. DNA of the CDR3: TGTGCCAGCAGTTACCCACTCCACGAGACACAAGGTGAAAACATTCAGTACTTC.

This chain connects TRBV6-2 or TRBV6-3 to TRBJ2-1; the D is unclear. V lost 7 bases and J lost 9, with 16 bases in between. CDR1 and CDR2 (germline): MNHEY, SVGEGT. This CDR3 region has 13 residues. The CDR3 sequence: CASKLDGSTEQFF. CDR3 coding DNA: TGTGCCAGCAAGCTGGATGGGTCTACTGAGCAGTTCTTC.

The sample holds a few counts of this clonotype. This sequence joins TRBV10-3 and TRBJ2-1; TRBD1 matches 7 bases. CDR1 ENHRY and CDR2 SYGVKD come from the germline V gene. This CDR3 is 12 amino acids long. V lost 10 bases to trimming and J lost 6 bases; unmatched junction nucleotides: 6. The CDR3 region is CATIDRVNEQFF. CDR3 bases: TGTGCCACCATAGACAGGGTCAATGAGCAGTTCTTC.

There are many counts of this clonotype. V and J are TRBV3-1 and TRBJ2-7, with 8 bases that match TRBD1. Germline CDR1 reads LGHDT; CDR2 reads YNNKEL (reference sequence). The CDR3 runs to 13 residues. The ends lost 8 bases at V and 5 bases at J; junction bases unmatched: 8. The CDR3 nucleotides are TGTGCCAGCTCGAGAGGACAGGGCCACGAGCAGTACTTC. Residues: CASSRGQGHEQYF.

This clonotype was seen a single time. The CDR3 DNA sequence: TGCAGTGCTAGTCGGCTCGGTCTTAGCAATCAGCCCCAGCATTTT. Translated: CSASRLGLSNQPQHF. The chain joins TRBV20-1 to TRBJ1-5; D is uncertain. This CDR3 has 15 amino acids. The V gene lost 3 bases and the J gene lost 0 bases, with 12 bases spanning the gap. From germline, CDR1 is DFQATT and CDR2 SNEGSKA (reference sequence).

V gene TRBV6-2 or TRBV6-3 combines with J gene TRBJ1-1; D possibly corresponds to TRBD1 (6 bases). Germline loops: CDR1 MNHEY, CDR2 SVGEGT. The CDR3 is 17 residues long. V lost 4 bases to trimming and J lost 9 bases, with 27 bases between them. The CDR3 nucleotides are TGTGCCAGCAGTTGGGGGACATACCTTGCGTCAACAGGTAAAGCTTTCTTT. Amino acids: CASSWGTYLASTGKAFF.

The genes are TRBV9 and TRBJ1-2; D perhaps matches TRBD1 (6 bases). The length of the CDR3 is 16 residues. The ends were cut back, 4 bases at V and 4 bases at J, with 20 bases in the middle. Germline V gene lookup returns CDR1 SGDLS and CDR2 YYNGEE. The CDR3 DNA follows: TGTGCCAGCAGCCCAACTCCGCATACAGGGATCTATGGCTACACCTTC. This sequence encodes CASSPTPHTGIYGYTF.